The clone carrying this T cell receptor beta chain was recorded only once. The germline V gene has CDR1 SGHRS and CDR2 YFSETQ. Trimming cost V 0 bases and J 0 bases, with 9 bases left between them. The CDR3 covers 15 residues. These data are taken from a study of CD8+CD57+ T cells in acquired aplastic anemia. Template material for TCR beta VDJ and CDR3 profiling consisted of genomic DNA. TCRdb itself ran the reads through MiXCR, one entry per CDR3 protein. The sample yields under 200,000 distinct CDR3 sequences, approximately 44% seen once. The sequence was collected from a human donor in good health. Material: sorted CD4+, CD8+, or CD8+CD57+ T cells (not recorded which) from PBMCs. The chain links TRBV5-1 to TRBJ1-1, with D possibly matching TRBD1 (5 bases). The CDR3 loop is CASSLGGTVNTEAFF. CDR3 in DNA: TGCGCCAGCAGCTTGGGGGGGACGGTGAACACTGAAGCTTTCTTT.